The 26 T cell receptor beta chains below were found in one sample sequenced in a study of spatial heterogeneity in lung cancer. Time point defined: sample taken at primary tumor resection. TCRdb recomputed calls from the 5' RACE reads with MiXCR, one row per CDR3 protein. The table includes 6,500 or so distinct CDR3 sequences, 6.5% to 7.5% detected once. Sample: PBMCs, taken at surgery. These receptors were obtained from a male donor with early-stage non-small cell lung cancer.

In its sample, this clonotype was seen many times. V is TRBV28 and J is TRBJ2-7, with D uncertain. The CDR3 contains 14 residues. Germline V gives CDR1 MDHEN, CDR2 SYDVKM. V lost 4 bases and J 3 bases, leaving 13 bases between the germline ends. CDR3 sequence: CASSSQSDGYEQYF. In nucleotides, the CDR3 is TGTGCCAGCAGTTCCCAATCGGACGGCTACGAGCAGTACTTC.

This clonotype was found many times. This sequence joins TRBV28 and TRBJ1-5; 10 nucleotides line up with TRBD1. This CDR3 comprises 12 residues. Germline loops: CDR1 MDHEN, CDR2 SYDVKM. After removal of 10 bases from V and 5 bases from J, the junction contained 2 bases not matched to a gene. In nucleotides, the CDR3 is TGTGCCACCGGGACAGGGGATCAGCCCCAGCATTTT. Residues: CATGTGDQPQHF.

Many counts were recorded for this clonotype. The V call is TRBV6-5, the J call TRBJ2-7; D not certain. V was pared by 0 bases and J by 7 bases, with 4 bases between. Per germline, CDR1 MNHEY and CDR2 SVGAGI. The CDR3 length is 11 residues. In nucleotides, the CDR3 is TGTGCCAGCAGTTACTCGGGGGAGCAGTACTTC. Its protein is CASSYSGEQYF.

This clonotype showed up many times. The chain is built from TRBV11-2 and TRBJ1-1; no reliable D call. The CDR3 loop spans 13 amino acids. V was shortened by 1 base and J by 0 bases, with 3 bases between the two germline ends. CDR1 and CDR2 (germline): SGHAT, FQNNGV. The CDR3 loop reads CASSLGLNTEAFF. CDR3 DNA sequence: TGTGCCAGCAGCTTAGGTTTGAACACTGAAGCTTTCTTT.

This clonotype was counted at least ten times. V and J are TRBV24-1 and TRBJ2-3, with D perhaps matching TRBD2 (7 bases). The CDR3 is made up of 18 amino acids. Per the germline V gene, CDR1 is KGHDR and CDR2 is SFDVKD. Trimming left V 5 bases short and J 1 base short, with 21 bases between. The CDR3 DNA sequence: TGTGCCACCAGTGGTTCGACTCGTATGCGGGGGCGCACAGATACGCAGTATTTT. Encoded protein: CATSGSTRMRGRTDTQYF.

At least ten counts were recorded for this clonotype. The chain recombines TRBV6-6 with TRBJ2-1, with 12 bases fitting TRBD2. Trimming cost V 2 bases and J 9 bases; bases outside gene matches: 5. This CDR3 region has 15 residues. The germline gives CDR1 MNHNY, CDR2 SVGAGI (reference sequence). In nucleotides, the CDR3 is TGTGCCAGCAGTTACCGACTAGCGGGAGTAGGTGAGCAGTTCTTC. Encoded protein: CASSYRLAGVGEQFF.

This clonotype was recorded at least ten times. The chain carries TRBV5-1 and TRBJ2-1; D is undetermined. V gave up 1 base and J gave up 9 bases, with 14 bases separating them. Per the germline V gene, CDR1 is SGHRS and CDR2 is YFSETQ. The CDR3 has 14 amino acids. CDR3 sequence (DNA): TGCGCCAGCAGCTTGTCAGGACCCCAGACTGAGCAGTTCTTC. Translation gives CASSLSGPQTEQFF. The full variable domain, with the rest looked up from reference TRBV5-1 and TRBJ2-1, is KAGVTQTPRYLIKTRGQQVTLSCSPISGHRSVSWYQQTPGQGLQFLFEYFSETQRNKGNFPGRFSGRQFSNSRSEMNVSTLELGDSALYLCASSLSGPQTEQFFGPGTRLTVL.

This clonotype was counted many times. The rearrangement joins TRBV29-1 to TRBJ2-5; maybe TRBD2 (6 bases). Germline V gene sequence: CDR1 SQVTM, CDR2 ANQGSEA. Trimming cost V 3 bases and J 4 bases, with 15 bases left between them. There are 14 residues in the CDR3. The CDR3 loop is CSVDRGLSRETQYF. As DNA, the CDR3 is TGCAGCGTTGACCGGGGGTTGAGTCGAGAGACCCAGTACTTC.

This clonotype was found many times. The rearrangement links TRBV2 to TRBJ2-3; perhaps D is TRBD1 or TRBD2 (5 bases each). The germline V and J ends were trimmed by 5 bases and 2 bases, with 17 bases remaining between them. The V gene's germline CDR1 is SNHLY and CDR2 FYNNEI. The CDR3 spans 16 residues. The chain's CDR3 is CASSTDGTSFTDTQYF. Written as DNA, the CDR3 is TGTGCCAGCAGTACAGACGGGACCTCATTCACAGATACGCAGTATTTT.

This clonotype showed up many times. The J gene is TRBJ1-1, the V gene TRBV11-2; D perhaps matches TRBD1 (5 bases). The germline gives CDR1 SGHAT, CDR2 FQNNGV. The CDR3 runs 15 residues. Trimming removed 0 bases at V and 0 bases at J, with 8 bases between. DNA of the CDR3: TGTGCCAGCAGCTTAGAACAGGCAGTGAACACTGAAGCTTTCTTT. Residues: CASSLEQAVNTEAFF.

This clonotype has ten or more counts. This rearrangement joins TRBV2 to TRBJ2-1; D possibly corresponds to TRBD2 (6 bases). The CDR3 has 11 amino acids. Germline loops: CDR1 SNHLY, CDR2 FYNNEI. Trimming stripped 6 bases from V and 9 bases from J, with 9 bases between. The CDR3 protein is CASREGIEQFF. As DNA, the CDR3 is TGTGCCAGCAGGGAGGGAATTGAGCAGTTCTTC.

The J gene is TRBJ2-5, the V gene TRBV11-2; D gene ambiguous. From germline, CDR1 is SGHAT and CDR2 FQNNGV. CDR3 length: 14 residues. V lost 5 bases to trimming and J lost 5 bases, with 15 bases between them. This CDR3 reads CASSPNYLGETQYF. The CDR3 DNA reads as TGTGCCAGCAGCCCCAACTACCTGGGGGAGACCCAGTACTTC.

This clonotype appeared many times. The J gene is TRBJ2-5, the V gene TRBV29-1; D might be TRBD1 (5 bases). The CDR3 runs to 15 residues. Germline loops: CDR1 SQVTM, CDR2 ANQGSEA. V was pared by 3 bases and J by 1 base, with 15 bases between. The CDR3 region has the DNA TGCAGCGTTGATATGGCAGGGATGGGCCAAGAGACCCAGTACTTC. Translated: CSVDMAGMGQETQYF.

This clonotype showed up many times. The chain employs TRBV20-1 and TRBJ2-7, with 10 bases lining up with TRBD1. Germline V gene sequence: CDR1 DFQATT, CDR2 SNEGSKA (reference sequence). CDR3 length equals 16 residues. V dropped 1 base and J dropped 7; count of bases not matched to a gene: 13. CDR3 nucleotide sequence: TGCAGTGCTAGAGCTCGGGACAGGGGAATTGTACAGGAGCAGTACTTC. Protein product: CSARARDRGIVQEQYF.

The chain links TRBV5-1 to TRBJ1-1; 9 bases line up with TRBD1. Germline V gene sequence: CDR1 SGHRS, CDR2 YFSETQ. The ends lost 3 bases at V and 4 bases at J; junction bases unmatched: 16. The CDR3 has 18 residues. The CDR3 DNA reads TGCGCCAGCAGCTCCGATACCGGGACAGGGTATCCCCGCACTGAAGCTTTCTTT. This codes for CASSSDTGTGYPRTEAFF.

This clonotype was recorded at least ten times. The rearrangement links TRBV20-1 to TRBJ2-3; 15 positions agree with TRBD2. There are 19 residues in the CDR3. Per germline, CDR1 DFQATT and CDR2 SNEGSKA (reference sequence). The ends lost 3 bases at V and 1 base at J; junction bases unmatched: 11. CDR3 sequence: CSASQPGTSGGRRTDTQYF. In DNA form, the CDR3 reads TGCAGTGCTAGCCAGCCCGGGACTAGCGGGGGGCGACGCACAGATACGCAGTATTTT.

In its sample, this clonotype was seen many times. The chain carries TRBV2 and TRBJ2-2; D is possibly TRBD2 (5 bases). With 4 bases removed from V and 7 bases from J, the gap between germline ends came to 10 bases. Germline CDR1 and CDR2: SNHLY and FYNNEI. There are 13 residues in the CDR3. The CDR3 sequence: CASSVERNGELFF. Written as DNA, the CDR3 is TGTGCCAGCAGTGTGGAGCGGAACGGGGAGCTGTTTTTT.

This clonotype was seen at least ten times. The chain carries TRBV5-4 and TRBJ1-1; D is ambiguous. The CDR3 spans 16 residues. Trimming removed 3 bases from V and 3 bases from J, with 18 bases in between. Germline values: CDR1 SGHNT, CDR2 YYREEE (reference sequence). CDR3 bases: TGTGCCAGCAGCTCCCAAGAGGGAAGGTTTGACACTGAAGCTTTCTTT. Translated: CASSSQEGRFDTEAFF.

This clonotype occurred many times. The J gene is TRBJ2-7, the V gene TRBV4-2, with TRBD1 matching over 10 bases. Germline values: CDR1 LGHNA, CDR2 YNFKEQ. The CDR3 is 15 amino acids. Germline trimming cut 1 base from V and 0 bases from J; bases unmatched to any gene: 0. The CDR3 coding sequence is TGTGCCAGCAGCCAAGGACAGGGGGCCTCCTACGAGCAGTACTTC. This encodes CASSQGQGASYEQYF.

This clonotype came up many times. The genes are TRBV27 and TRBJ2-5, with D unresolved. Trimming removed 5 bases from V and 2 bases from J, with 12 bases in between. This CDR3 region has 14 residues. Germline values: CDR1 MNHEY, CDR2 SMNVEV (reference sequence). For the CDR3, the DNA is TGTGCCAGCAGTCCCTACCAGCGTCAAGAGACCCAGTACTTC. Protein sequence: CASSPYQRQETQYF.

At least ten counts were recorded for this clonotype. This chain joins TRBV28 and TRBJ2-5, with D possibly matching TRBD2 (5 bases). Trimming left V 6 bases short and J 5 bases short, with 13 bases between. The CDR3 spans 13 residues. CDR1 MDHEN and CDR2 SYDVKM come from the germline V gene. The CDR3 is CASSPVWEETQYF. The CDR3 region has the DNA TGTGCCAGCAGCCCTGTCTGGGAGGAGACCCAGTACTTC.

In its sample, this clonotype was seen many times. The chain recombines TRBV7-2 with TRBJ2-5; weak D call: TRBD2 (5 bases). Germline values: CDR1 SGHTA, CDR2 FQGNSA. The V end was cut by 6 bases, the J end by 7 bases, with 12 bases between. This CDR3 comprises 12 residues. CDR3 DNA sequence: TGTGCCAGCAGACTAGAGTTAGGGACCCAGTACTTC. Its protein product is CASRLELGTQYF.

This clonotype was counted many times. The chain joins TRBV11-3 to TRBJ2-3, with D uncertain. CDR3 length equals 13 residues. V lost 4 bases and J 4 bases, leaving 9 bases between the germline ends. From germline, CDR1 is SGHNT and CDR2 YENEEA. The DNA of the CDR3 is TGTGCCAGCAGCTCGCAGTACCCAGATACGCAGTATTTT. Translating gives CASSSQYPDTQYF.

This clonotype has just a few counts. CDR3 in DNA: TGTGCCAGCAGCCAACGAGATGGCTACACCTTC. Its translation is CASSQRDGYTF. The rearrangement joins TRBV3-1 to TRBJ1-2; no firm D call. The CDR3 has 11 amino acids. Trimming removed 2 bases at V and 6 bases at J, with 4 bases between. Germline V gene lookup returns CDR1 LGHDT and CDR2 YNNKEL (reference sequence).

This chain connects TRBV25-1 to TRBJ2-5; the D call may be TRBD1 or TRBD2 (6 bases each). Germline V gene sequence: CDR1 MGHDK, CDR2 SYGVNS. The CDR3 runs 11 residues. Trimming left V 6 bases short and J 5 bases short, with 7 bases between. CDR3 amino acids: CASRGGETQYF. The CDR3 nucleotides are TGTGCCAGCAGGGGGGGCGAGACCCAGTACTTC.

This clonotype was seen ten or more times. This sequence joins TRBV27 and TRBJ2-3; 9 nucleotides match TRBD2. The CDR3 totals 17 residues. Trimming removed 3 bases from V and 5 bases from J; junction bases left unmatched: 12. From germline, CDR1 is MNHEY and CDR2 SMNVEV (reference sequence). CDR3 sequence: CASSFHGVSGGGDTQYF. In nucleotides, the CDR3 is TGTGCCAGCAGTTTCCATGGGGTTAGCGGGGGCGGAGATACGCAGTATTTT.